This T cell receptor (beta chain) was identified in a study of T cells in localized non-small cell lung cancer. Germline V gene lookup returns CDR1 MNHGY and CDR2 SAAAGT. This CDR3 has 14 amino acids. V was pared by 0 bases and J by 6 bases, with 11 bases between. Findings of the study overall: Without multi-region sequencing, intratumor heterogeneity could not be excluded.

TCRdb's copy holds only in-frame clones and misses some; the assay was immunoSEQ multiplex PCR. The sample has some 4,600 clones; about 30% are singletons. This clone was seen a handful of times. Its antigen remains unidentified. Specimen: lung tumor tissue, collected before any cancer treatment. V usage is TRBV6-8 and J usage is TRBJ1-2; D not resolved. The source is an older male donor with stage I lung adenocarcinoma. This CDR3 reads CASSYSFGWDGYTF. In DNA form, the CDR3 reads TGTGCCAGCAGTTACTCCTTTGGGTGGGATGGCTACACCTTC.